This entry features one T cell receptor (beta chain) sequence. This specimen comes from a study of blood T cell repertoires in COVID-19. Whole-study context: Both acute and convalescent COVID-19 samples were obtained from the United States, Italy and Spain. T cells, B-cell-depleted T cells, or PBMCs provided the cDNA or gDNA that served as material.

Per the original data handling: Cell counts per sample came from amplifying reference gene primers. The assay was immunoSEQ multiplex PCR, and TCRdb's table has in-frame clones only and misses some. The DNA was the basis for D and trimming; V, J and clone size are from that table. The sample includes 60,000 to 90,000 clones, 74% of them seen just once. With V trimmed by 3 bases and J by 9 bases, 14 bases remained unmatched. The CDR3 consists of 17 residues. Germline V CDR1 and CDR2: MGHRA, YSYEKL. The sample consisted of peripheral blood. The sequence derives from a human donor with acute or convalescent COVID-19. The donor label of this sample is uncertain. The J gene is TRBJ2-1, the V gene TRBV4-1; 10 bases are a match to TRBD2. In DNA, the CDR3 is TGCGCCAGCAGCCAGGGCCCGCCGAGCGGGGGGGAAGGTGAGCAGTTCTTC. Its translation is CASSQGPPSGGEGEQFF.